This T cell receptor beta chain is from a study of OX40 agonist ivuxolimab in advanced cancers. Looking at the study overall: Ivuxolimab was an agonistic, fully human IgG2 monoclonal antibody directed against OX40 (CD134), a costimulatory receptor. Intravenous ivuxolimab was administered to patients every 2 weeks at six dose levels: 0.01, 0.1, 0.3, 1.5, 3 and 10 mg/kg. Partial responses occurred in three dose-escalation patients: two with cutaneous melanoma and one with hepatocellular carcinoma. Patients were allowed to have had prior anti-PD-1, anti-PD-L1 or anti-CTLA-4 therapy, and more than 30% of the dose-escalation patients had previously received checkpoint inhibitors. The monotherapy dose-escalation portion (N ≈ 57 patients) of the phase I ivuxolimab trial is reported in the paper. In the dose-escalation cohort, roughly 80% of patients were male, and the mean age was around 60 years, with a range of roughly 20 to 80. Peripheral TCRbeta sequencing aimed to test whether ivuxolimab altered TCR sequence diversity and caused clonal T-cell expansion. Among the roughly 50 dose-escalation patients, some 20 had hepatocellular carcinoma, about 15 melanoma, 9 renal cell carcinoma and 9 head and neck cancer.

For this clone: What antigen it recognizes has not been identified. Per-nucleotide qualities are absent, and no much larger clonotype sits a single base away.

Genomic DNA was extracted from sorted cells for sequencing of the TCRbeta CDR3 region. TCRbeta CDR3 regions were sequenced using the immunoSEQ Assay. As stored in TCRdb, this immuneACCESS dataset retains in-frame rearrangements with V and J assigned. A fraction of the clones does not appear; measured against another copy, unresolved V genes explain less than half of the discrepancy, and the remainder lacks a known reason. Here the sample has 43,000 or so clones; approximately 84% occur a single time. The ten largest clones represent 30% to 45% of the sample. The trial excluded patients who had a history of autoimmune disease or who were on systemic immunosuppression. Peripheral blood for TCR sequencing was collected from all dose cohorts at baseline, on cycle 4 day 1, and on cycle 7 day 1. Samples came from an open-label, multicenter, first-in-human phase I dose-escalation trial of ivuxolimab. Adults with locally advanced or metastatic head and neck squamous cell, hepatocellular, melanoma or renal cell carcinoma were enrolled in the trial. Before TCR sequencing, CD4+ T cells and CD8+ T cells were sorted from peripheral blood as separate populations.

The research as a whole found: Low levels of normalized T-cell clonal expansion were also seen in some patients who did not respond. Clonal expansion of both CD4+ and CD8+ blood T cells was observed from baseline to week 6 at doses 0.1 to 3.0 mg/kg. In partial responders in the 0.1-3.0 mg/kg groups, normalized peripheral clonal expansion was found to be among the lowest, especially among CD8+ T cells. The antigen specificity of the clonally expanded peripheral T cells was not determined. After ivuxolimab, CD8+ T cells had more expanded clones than CD4+ T cells on average.

CDR1 SGHRS and CDR2 YFSETQ were looked up in the germline V gene. Inclusive of the bounding cysteine and phenylalanine, the CDR3 is 16 residues long. The only DNA kept is the CDR3, 48 bases in frame from the first base. At the junction V is shortened by 3 bases and J by 7 bases; bases outside the gene matches: 13. The TCR comes from an adult with an advanced solid tumor such as melanoma, head and neck, liver or kidney cancer. The V gene is TRBV5-1 and the J gene is TRBJ2-5; 9 junctional bases match TRBD1. The material was CD4+ or CD8+ T cells sorted from blood, obtained in a trial of the OX40 agonist ivuxolimab. The encoded CDR3 is CASSSEPGTGYRTQYF. The base sequence is TGCGCCAGCAGCTCAGAGCCGGGGACAGGGTATAGGACCCAGTACTTC.